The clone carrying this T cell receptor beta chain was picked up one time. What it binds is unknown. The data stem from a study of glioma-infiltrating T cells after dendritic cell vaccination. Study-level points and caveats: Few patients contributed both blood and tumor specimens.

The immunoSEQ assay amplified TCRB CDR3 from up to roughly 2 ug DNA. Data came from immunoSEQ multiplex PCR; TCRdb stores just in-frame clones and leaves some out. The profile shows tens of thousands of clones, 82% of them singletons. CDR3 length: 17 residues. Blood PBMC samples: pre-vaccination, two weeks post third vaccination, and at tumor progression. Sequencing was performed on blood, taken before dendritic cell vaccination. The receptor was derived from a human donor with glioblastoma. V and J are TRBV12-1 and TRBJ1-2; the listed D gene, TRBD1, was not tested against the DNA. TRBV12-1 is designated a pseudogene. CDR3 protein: CASSSPWGEVIYHGYTF. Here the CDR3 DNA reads TGTGCCAGCAGCTCACCGTGGGGCGAGGTCATATATCATGGCTACACCTTC.